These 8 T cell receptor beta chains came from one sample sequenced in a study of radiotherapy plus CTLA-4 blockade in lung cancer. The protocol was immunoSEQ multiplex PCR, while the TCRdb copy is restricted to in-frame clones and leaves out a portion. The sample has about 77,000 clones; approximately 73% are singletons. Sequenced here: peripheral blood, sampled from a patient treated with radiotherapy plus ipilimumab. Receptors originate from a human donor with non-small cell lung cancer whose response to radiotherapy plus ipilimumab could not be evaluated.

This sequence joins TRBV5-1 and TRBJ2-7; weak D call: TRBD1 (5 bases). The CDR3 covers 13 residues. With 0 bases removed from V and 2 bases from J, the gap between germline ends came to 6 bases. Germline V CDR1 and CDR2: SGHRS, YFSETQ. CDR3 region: CASSLGRAYEQYF. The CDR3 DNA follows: TGCGCCAGCAGCTTGGGCAGGGCCTACGAGCAGTACTTC.

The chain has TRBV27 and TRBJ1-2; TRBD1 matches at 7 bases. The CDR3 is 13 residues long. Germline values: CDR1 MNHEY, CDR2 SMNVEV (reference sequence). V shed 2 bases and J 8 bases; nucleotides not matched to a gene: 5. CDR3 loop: CASSLTGDRGYTF. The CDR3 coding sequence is TGTGCCAGCAGTTTAACAGGGGATAGGGGCTACACCTTC.

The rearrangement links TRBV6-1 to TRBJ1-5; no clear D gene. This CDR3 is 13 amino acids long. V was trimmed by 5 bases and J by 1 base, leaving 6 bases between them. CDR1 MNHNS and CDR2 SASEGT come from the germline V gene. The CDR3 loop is CASSRQSNQPQHF. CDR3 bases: TGTGCCAGCAGTAGACAAAGCAATCAGCCCCAGCATTTT.

The CDR3 DNA reads as TGTGCCAGCAGCTCAGGGGACCTTATCGACGAGCAGTACTTC. The encoded protein is CASSSGDLIDEQYF. The V call is TRBV5-5, the J call TRBJ2-7; possibly TRBD1 for D (6 bases). Germline CDR1 SGHKS, CDR2 YYEKEE (reference sequence). Trimming took off 3 bases at V and 5 bases at J, with 15 bases between the two ends. This CDR3 region has 14 residues.

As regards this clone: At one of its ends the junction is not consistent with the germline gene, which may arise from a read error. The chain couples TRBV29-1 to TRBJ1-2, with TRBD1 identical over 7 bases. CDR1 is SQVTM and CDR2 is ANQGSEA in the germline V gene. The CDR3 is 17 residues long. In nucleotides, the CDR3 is TGCAGCGTGGGGGACGACAGGGAATCTTGGAAGGTTGGTGGCTGCACCTTC. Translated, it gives CSVGDDRESWKVGGCTF.

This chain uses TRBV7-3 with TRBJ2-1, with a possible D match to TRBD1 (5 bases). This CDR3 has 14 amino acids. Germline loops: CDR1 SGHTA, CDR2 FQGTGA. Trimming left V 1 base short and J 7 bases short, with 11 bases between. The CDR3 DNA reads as TGTGCCAGCAGCTTAAGCGGCAGGGTGAATGAGCAGTTCTTC. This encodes CASSLSGRVNEQFF. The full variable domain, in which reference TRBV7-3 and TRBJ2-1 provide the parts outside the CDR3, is GAGVSQTPSNKVTEKGKYVELRCDPISGHTALYWYRQSLGQGPEFLIYFQGTGAADDSGLPNDRFFAVRPEGSVSTLKIQRTERGDSAVYLCASSLSGRVNEQFFGPGTRLTVL.

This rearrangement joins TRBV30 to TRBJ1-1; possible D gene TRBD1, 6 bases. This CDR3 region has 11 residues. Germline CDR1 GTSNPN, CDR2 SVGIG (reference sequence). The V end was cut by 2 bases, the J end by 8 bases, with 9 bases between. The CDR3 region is CAWSSQGEAFF. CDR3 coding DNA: TGTGCCTGGAGTTCCCAGGGGGAAGCTTTCTTT.

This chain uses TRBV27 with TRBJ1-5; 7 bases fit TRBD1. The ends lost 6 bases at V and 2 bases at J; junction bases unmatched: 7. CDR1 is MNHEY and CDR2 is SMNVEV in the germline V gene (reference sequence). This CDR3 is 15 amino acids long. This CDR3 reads CASRDTGVGNQPQHF. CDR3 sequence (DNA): TGTGCCAGCAGAGATACAGGGGTCGGCAATCAGCCCCAGCATTTT.